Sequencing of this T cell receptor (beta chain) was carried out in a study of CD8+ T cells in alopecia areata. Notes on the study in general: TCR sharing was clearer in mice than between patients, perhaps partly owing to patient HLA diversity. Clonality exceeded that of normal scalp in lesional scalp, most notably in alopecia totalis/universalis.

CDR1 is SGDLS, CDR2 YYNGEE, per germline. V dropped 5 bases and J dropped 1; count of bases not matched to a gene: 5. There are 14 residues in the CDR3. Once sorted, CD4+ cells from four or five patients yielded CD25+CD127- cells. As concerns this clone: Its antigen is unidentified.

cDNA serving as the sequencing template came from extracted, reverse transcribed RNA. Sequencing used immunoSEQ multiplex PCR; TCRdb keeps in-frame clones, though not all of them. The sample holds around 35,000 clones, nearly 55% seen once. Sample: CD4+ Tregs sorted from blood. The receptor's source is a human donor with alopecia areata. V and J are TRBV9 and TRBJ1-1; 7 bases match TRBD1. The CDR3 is CASSQTGTNTEAFF. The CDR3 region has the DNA TGTGCCAGCAGTCAGACAGGGACGAACACTGAAGCTTTCTTT.